What follows are 27 T cell receptor beta chains derived from one specimen sequenced in a study of shared clonotypes between healthy human individuals. The naive CD8 population came from CD45RO-negative cells selected for CCR7, without terminally differentiated effector memory CD45RA+ cells. Generated by immunoSEQ multiplex PCR, the TCRdb table keeps only in-frame clones and is missing some. Among millions of clones listed, roughly 94% were seen once. Sequences were obtained from naive CD8+ T cells sorted from blood. Every receptor here comes from a young man in good health.

V usage is TRBV27 and J usage is TRBJ2-7; TRBD1 aligns across 11 bases. J lost 3 bases, V lost 8 bases, and 6 bases had no gene match. Germline V gene sequence: CDR1 MNHEY, CDR2 SMNVEV (reference sequence). The CDR3 has 14 residues. The DNA of the CDR3 is TGTGCCAGCGCACGGGGGACAGGGGGCTACGAGCAGTACTTC. Translating it yields CASARGTGGYEQYF.

This clone was observed once. The J gene is TRBJ2-3, the V gene TRBV30, with D hard to call. The CDR3 extends over 14 amino acids. V was pared by 0 bases and J by 2 bases, with 9 bases between. CDR1 is GTSNPN, CDR2 SVGIG, per germline (reference sequence). CDR3 nucleotide sequence: TGTGCCTGGAGTGTACTCGTGCCCACAGATACGCAGTATTTT. Protein: CAWSVLVPTDTQYF.

V gene TRBV5-6 combines with J gene TRBJ2-7; 12 bases fit TRBD2. There are 16 residues in the CDR3. V lost 3 bases, J lost 4 bases, and 8 bases stayed unmatched. Germline V gene data show CDR1 as SGHDT and CDR2 as YYEEEE. CDR3 region: CASSSATSGSIYEQYF. The CDR3 DNA follows: TGTGCCAGCAGCTCTGCGACTAGCGGGAGTATTTACGAGCAGTACTTC. The full variable domain, in which reference TRBV5-6 and TRBJ2-7 provide the parts outside the CDR3, is DAGVTQSPTHLIKTRGQQVTLRCSPKSGHDTVSWYQQALGQGPQFIFQYYEEEERQRGNFPDRFSGHQFPNYSSELNVNALLLGDSALYLCASSSATSGSIYEQYFGPGTRLTVT.

The chain carries TRBV19 and TRBJ2-1; D may be TRBD2 (6 bases). CDR3 length equals 15 residues. CDR1 is LNHDA and CDR2 is SQIVND in the germline V gene (reference sequence). V dropped 5 bases and J dropped 2 bases, with 13 bases sitting between them. CDR3 protein: CASSLLALAYNEQFF. In nucleotides, the CDR3 is TGTGCCAGTAGTTTGCTAGCGTTAGCCTACAATGAGCAGTTCTTC. Full variable domain (rest looked up from reference TRBV19 and TRBJ2-1): DGGITQSPKYLFRKEGQNVTLSCEQNLNHDAMYWYRQDPGQGLRLIYYSQIVNDFQKGDIAEGYSVSREKKESFPLTVTSAQKNPTAFYLCASSLLALAYNEQFFGPGTRLTVL.

This clone was counted a single time. J is TRBJ1-1 and V is TRBV5-1; TRBD1 agrees at 8 bases. Trimming at V came to 0 bases and at J to 0 bases, leaving 10 bases not matched to a gene. The CDR3 totals 18 residues. Germline loops: CDR1 SGHRS, CDR2 YFSETQ. The CDR3 loop reads CASSLAGGAEEVNTEAFF. In nucleotides, the CDR3 is TGCGCCAGCAGCTTGGCAGGGGGCGCGGAGGAGGTGAACACTGAAGCTTTCTTT.

This clone appeared a single time. This chain links TRBV5-1 with TRBJ2-7, with TRBD2 matching 7 bases. Unmatched junction bases numbered 6, after V lost 0 bases and J lost 3 bases. The CDR3 sequence is 15 residues long. Per germline, CDR1 SGHRS and CDR2 YFSETQ. For the CDR3, the DNA is TGCGCCAGCAGCTTGGTGCGGGGGTCAGGCTACGAGCAGTACTTC. Protein: CASSLVRGSGYEQYF. Together with reference TRBV5-1 and TRBJ2-7, the CDR3 gives the full variable domain: KAGVTQTPRYLIKTRGQQVTLSCSPISGHRSVSWYQQTPGQGLQFLFEYFSETQRNKGNFPGRFSGRQFSNSRSEMNVSTLELGDSALYLCASSLVRGSGYEQYFGPGTRLTVT.

V usage is TRBV14 and J usage is TRBJ2-1; D is ambiguous. V was cut by 0 bases and J by 9 bases, with 18 bases left in between. The CDR3 consists of 16 residues. Per the germline V gene, CDR1 is SGHDN and CDR2 is FVKESK. In DNA form, the CDR3 reads TGTGCCAGCAGCCAAGACTTACCTTGGGCCCTCGGTGAGCAGTTCTTC. Amino acid sequence: CASSQDLPWALGEQFF.

The genes are TRBV6-1 and TRBJ1-2, with a tentative D call TRBD1 (5 bases). Germline V gene sequence: CDR1 MNHNS, CDR2 SASEGT. V lost 2 bases, J lost 4 bases, and 17 bases lay in between. The CDR3 length is 16 residues. CDR3 DNA sequence: TGTGCCAGCAGTGAATGGGGGGTCTCCCTCCCCTATGGCTACACCTTC. Amino acid sequence: CASSEWGVSLPYGYTF.

V and J are TRBV7-9 and TRBJ2-3; D is ambiguous. Per the germline V gene, CDR1 is SEHNR and CDR2 is FQNEAQ (reference sequence). This CDR3 spans 16 amino acids. Between the trimmed V and J ends, which lost 5 bases and 2 bases, there was a span of 17 bases. The CDR3 bases are TGTGCCAGCAGCCCCCCCGTGGGGTTCGACACAGATACGCAGTATTTT. Amino acid sequence: CASSPPVGFDTDTQYF.

The genes are TRBV30 and TRBJ1-1; 9 nucleotides agree with TRBD1. Germline V gene lookup returns CDR1 GTSNPN and CDR2 SVGIG (reference sequence). CDR3 length: 18 residues. Trimming at V came to 2 bases and at J to 0 bases, leaving 13 bases not matched to a gene. As DNA, the CDR3 is TGTGCCTGGAGTTCCACGACAGGGGGACGATTAATGAACACTGAAGCTTTCTTT. Its protein product is CAWSSTTGGRLMNTEAFF.

The DNA of the CDR3 is TGCGCCAGCAGCTTGAAAGTGGGGGCAGAGACCCAGTACTTC. Protein product: CASSLKVGAETQYF. The chain has TRBV5-1 and TRBJ2-5, with a tentative D call TRBD1 (6 bases). V was cut by 1 base and J by 4 bases, with 11 bases left in between. The CDR3 loop spans 14 amino acids. From germline, CDR1 is SGHRS and CDR2 YFSETQ. The variable domain in full, with the rest retrieved from reference TRBV5-1 and TRBJ2-5, is KAGVTQTPRYLIKTRGQQVTLSCSPISGHRSVSWYQQTPGQGLQFLFEYFSETQRNKGNFPGRFSGRQFSNSRSEMNVSTLELGDSALYLCASSLKVGAETQYFGPGTRLLVL.

This clone was counted a single time. This specimen includes other DNA sequences encoding the same CDR3. CDR3 sequence: CASSDTNQPQHF. CDR3 nucleotide sequence: TGTGCCAGCAGCGACACCAATCAGCCCCAGCATTTT. This rearrangement joins TRBV7-9 to TRBJ1-5, with D unclear. The CDR3 sequence is 12 residues long. The V end lost 5 bases, the J end lost 3 bases, and 5 bases lay between the germline ends. CDR1 and CDR2 (germline): SEHNR, FQNEAQ (reference sequence). The variable domain in full, with the rest retrieved from reference TRBV7-9 and TRBJ1-5, is DTGVSQNPRHKITKRGQNVTFRCDPISEHNRLYWYRQTLGQGPEFLTYFQNEAQLEKSRLLSDRFSAERPKGSFSTLEIQRTEQGDSAMYLCASSDTNQPQHFGDGTRLSIL.

The chain links TRBV7-8 to TRBJ2-1; the match to TRBD2 covers 7 bases. J gave up 4 bases and V 2 bases, and 5 bases lay outside the gene matches. CDR1 and CDR2 from the germline V gene are SGHVS and FQNEAQ. This CDR3 is 15 amino acids long. CDR3 in DNA: TGTGCCAGCAGCTTATTCCGGGGGGAGTACAATGAGCAGTTCTTC. This codes for CASSLFRGEYNEQFF.

V is TRBV7-9 and J is TRBJ2-2; 7 positions agree with TRBD1. The CDR3 runs to 18 residues. Germline CDR1 and CDR2: SEHNR and FQNEAQ (reference sequence). Losses at the gene ends were 3 bases for V and 2 bases for J; bases not matched to a gene: 12. The CDR3 nucleotides read TGTGCCAGCAGCTTCGAAATTCTGTGGGACAGTAACACCGGGGAGCTGTTTTTT. This gives the protein CASSFEILWDSNTGELFF. The whole variable domain, remainder taken from reference TRBV7-9 and TRBJ2-2, is DTGVSQNPRHKITKRGQNVTFRCDPISEHNRLYWYRQTLGQGPEFLTYFQNEAQLEKSRLLSDRFSAERPKGSFSTLEIQRTEQGDSAMYLCASSFEILWDSNTGELFFGEGSRLTVL.

The chain is built from TRBV6-1 and TRBJ1-5; 10 bases fit TRBD1. This CDR3 has 17 residues. The trim removed 2 bases at V and 7 bases at J, leaving 11 bases unmatched. In germline, CDR1 is MNHNS, CDR2 SASEGT. CDR3 protein: CASSETFDRGRSQPQHF. CDR3 nucleotides: TGTGCCAGCAGTGAAACCTTCGACAGGGGGCGCAGCCAGCCCCAGCATTTT.

This clone was detected once. The gene calls are TRBV14 and TRBJ1-2; D might be TRBD1 (5 bases). The CDR3 totals 15 residues. The germline CDR1 and CDR2 sequences are SGHDN and FVKESK. The V end was cut by 4 bases, the J end by 6 bases, with 18 bases between. CDR3 in amino acids: CASSPEGRAHDGYTF. DNA of the CDR3: TGTGCCAGCAGCCCTGAGGGCAGGGCCCACGATGGCTACACCTTC. Full variable domain (outside the CDR3, taken from reference TRBV14 and TRBJ1-2): EAGVTQFPSHSVIEKGQTVTLRCDPISGHDNLYWYRRVMGKEIKFLLHFVKESKQDESGMPNNRFLAERTGGTYSTLKVQPAELEDSGVYFCASSPEGRAHDGYTFGSGTRLTVV.

In its sample, this clone was seen once. V is TRBV19 and J is TRBJ1-3; 8 nucleotides match TRBD1. The CDR3 consists of 18 residues. Germline loops: CDR1 LNHDA, CDR2 SQIVND (reference sequence). V was pared by 4 bases and J by 1 base, with 12 bases of the junction left unmatched. The chain's CDR3 is CASSSPDWTGPSGNTIYF. The CDR3 DNA follows: TGTGCCAGTAGTAGCCCCGACTGGACAGGGCCGTCTGGAAACACCATATATTTT.

Concerning this clone itself: Other DNA sequences in the sample encode the same CDR3. The rearrangement joins TRBV6-1 to TRBJ1-1, with unresolved D. The CDR3 runs to 13 residues. Trimming shortened V by 3 bases and J by 1 base, and 6 bases separated the two germline ends. The V gene's germline CDR1 is MNHNS and CDR2 SASEGT. CDR3: CASSDPGNTEAFF. The CDR3 nucleotides read TGTGCCAGCAGTGATCCAGGGAACACTGAAGCTTTCTTT.

The chain has TRBV11-2 and TRBJ1-2; unclear D gene. The germline V gene has CDR1 SGHAT and CDR2 FQNNGV. With 5 bases removed from V and 6 bases from J, the gap between germline ends came to 7 bases. The CDR3 runs to 11 residues. CDR3 in DNA: TGTGCCAGCAGCCACCAGGATGGCTACACCTTC. Residues: CASSHQDGYTF.

The CDR3 DNA follows: TGTGCCAGCAGCTTGGCGGGACATTCCATGACCTCCTACGAGCAGTACTTC. It yields the protein CASSLAGHSMTSYEQYF. V gene TRBV5-6 combines with J gene TRBJ2-7; TRBD1 is a possible D gene (6 bases). The germline gives CDR1 SGHDT, CDR2 YYEEEE. The CDR3 is 17 residues long. Trimming stripped 0 bases from V and 0 bases from J, with 16 bases between. The full variable domain, in which reference TRBV5-6 and TRBJ2-7 provide the parts outside the CDR3, is DAGVTQSPTHLIKTRGQQVTLRCSPKSGHDTVSWYQQALGQGPQFIFQYYEEEERQRGNFPDRFSGHQFPNYSSELNVNALLLGDSALYLCASSLAGHSMTSYEQYFGPGTRLTVT.

The V gene is TRBV4-3, the J gene TRBJ2-2; perhaps TRBD2 as D (5 bases). The V end was cut by 0 bases, the J end by 8 bases, with 10 bases between. CDR3 size: 14 residues. Per germline, CDR1 LGHNA and CDR2 YSLEER. The CDR3 reads CASSQDKRTGELFF. CDR3 nucleotide sequence: TGCGCCAGCAGCCAAGATAAGAGGACTGGGGAGCTGTTTTTT.

The sample holds a few counts of this clone. This chain links TRBV7-9 with TRBJ1-1, with a tentative D call TRBD1 (6 bases). Trimming removed 3 bases at V and 7 bases at J, with 15 bases between. CDR3 length: 14 amino acids. In germline, CDR1 is SEHNR, CDR2 FQNEAQ (reference sequence). The CDR3 bases are TGTGCCAGCAGCTTCCCGGGGGCGGGTAGTGAAGCTTTCTTT. Translation gives CASSFPGAGSEAFF.

The chain links TRBV6-1 to TRBJ2-4; D gene unclear. Trimming cost V 5 bases and J 8 bases, with 19 bases left between them. CDR3 length: 15 amino acids. The V gene's germline CDR1 is MNHNS and CDR2 SASEGT. The CDR3 protein is CASSSSPGTPDIQYF. The CDR3 DNA reads as TGTGCCAGCAGTAGTTCCCCAGGCACCCCGGACATTCAGTACTTC.

Concerning this clone itself: This sample also contains other DNA sequences that code for the same CDR3. The rearrangement links TRBV27 to TRBJ2-1; 10 bases are shared with TRBD2. With 5 bases clipped from V and 4 bases from J, the junction kept 5 bases outside the gene matches. Germline V gene data show CDR1 as MNHEY and CDR2 as SMNVEV (reference sequence). There are 15 residues in the CDR3. In nucleotides, the CDR3 is TGTGCCAGCAGTCCTGGGACTAGCGCGTACAATGAGCAGTTCTTC. Translating it yields CASSPGTSAYNEQFF.

This CDR3 is CASSYRYLWGNTEAFF. In DNA, the CDR3 is TGTGCCAGCAGTTACCGGTACCTATGGGGGAACACTGAAGCTTTCTTT. This chain connects TRBV6-5 to TRBJ1-1; D unresolved. Between the trimmed V and J ends, which lost 2 bases and 1 base, there was a span of 14 bases. Germline V gene data show CDR1 as MNHEY and CDR2 as SVGAGI. CDR3 length equals 16 residues.

The rearrangement joins TRBV11-2 to TRBJ2-3; TRBD2 agrees at 11 bases. Germline V gives CDR1 SGHAT, CDR2 FQNNGV. Unmatched junction bases numbered 11, after V lost 0 bases and J lost 3 bases. This CDR3 contains 19 residues. The CDR3 DNA is TGTGCCAGCAGCTTAGAACCCCCCCGGGTAGCGGGGGGGACAGATACGCAGTATTTT. This gives the protein CASSLEPPRVAGGTDTQYF.

The chain combines TRBV9 with TRBJ2-2, with 10 bases matching TRBD1. CDR1 is SGDLS, CDR2 YYNGEE, per germline. Germline trimming cut 3 bases from V and 4 bases from J; bases unmatched to any gene: 6. This CDR3 is built from 16 residues. CDR3 in DNA: TGTGCCAGCAGCGACGGACAGGGGGAGGGCACCGGGGAGCTGTTTTTT. Translated: CASSDGQGEGTGELFF.